The 19 T cell receptor beta chains below come from one sample, sequenced in a study of cytomegalovirus exposure and HLA in healthy donors. PCR primers comprised 60 Vbeta and 13 Jbeta primers. Method: immunoSEQ multiplex PCR; TCRdb's copy keeps in-frame clones and lacks some. This table holds about 210,000 clones, 79% found once. Specimen: PBMCs. The receptors were sampled from a male donor in good health and CMV-seropositive.

This clone was seen at least ten times. This chain links TRBV4-1 with TRBJ1-3; D gene ambiguous. The CDR3 runs 15 residues. V gave up 4 bases and J gave up 0 bases, with 10 bases separating them. The germline gives CDR1 MGHRA, CDR2 YSYEKL. Written as DNA, the CDR3 is TGCGCCAGCAGCCCGACAAGGAACTCTGGAAACACCATATATTTT. Its protein product is CASSPTRNSGNTIYF.

The rearrangement joins TRBV7-2 to TRBJ2-5, with D unresolved. The J call may be wrong; the DNA end is better matched by TRBJ2-7. This CDR3 is 12 amino acids long. Germline-derived CDR1 and CDR2 are SGHTA and FQGNSA. The DNA of the CDR3 is TGTGCCAGCAGCCCCCTGGGCTACGAGCAGTACTTC. It is translated as CASSPLGYEQYF.

The chain links TRBV4-2 to TRBJ2-5, with TRBD2 as a possible D gene (6 bases). Germline CDR1 reads LGHNA; CDR2 reads YNFKEQ. The CDR3 loop spans 16 amino acids. Trimming shortened V by 1 base and J by 5 bases, and 17 bases separated the two germline ends. DNA of the CDR3: TGTGCCAGCAGCCAAGGCCGACGTGGACTATGGGAGACCCAGTACTTC. Amino acids: CASSQGRRGLWETQYF.

V gene TRBV5-1 combines with J gene TRBJ2-2; perhaps TRBD2 as D (5 bases). From germline, CDR1 is SGHRS and CDR2 YFSETQ. The CDR3 covers 15 residues. V gave up 3 bases and J gave up 4 bases, with 13 bases separating them. CDR3 DNA sequence: TGCGCCAGCAGCTGGTCAGTAGCGAGCACCGGGGAGCTGTTTTTT. Protein: CASSWSVASTGELFF.

This chain links TRBV7-2 with TRBJ2-2; tentatively, D is TRBD1 (6 bases). This CDR3 comprises 14 residues. Germline CDR1 reads SGHTA; CDR2 reads FQGNSA. V dropped 7 bases and J dropped 4 bases, with 13 bases sitting between them. The CDR3 here is CASTLRGTTGELFF. Written as DNA, the CDR3 is TGTGCCAGCACCCTGAGGGGGACCACCGGGGAGCTGTTTTTT.

The genes are TRBV5-6 and TRBJ2-7; 7 bases line up with TRBD1. Trimming took 0 bases from V and 3 from J; bases not matched to a gene: 9. The CDR3 loop spans 16 amino acids. From germline, CDR1 is SGHDT and CDR2 YYEEEE. The CDR3 DNA reads TGTGCCAGCAGCTTGGCCGGGGCAGGGGGTGGCTACGAGCAGTACTTC. It codes for CASSLAGAGGGYEQYF.

This chain uses TRBV6-1 with TRBJ1-2; 9 bases align to TRBD1. The CDR3 loop spans 14 amino acids. V shed 5 bases and J 9 bases; nucleotides not matched to a gene: 10. The V gene's germline CDR1 is MNHNS and CDR2 SASEGT. The CDR3 is CASSQSGQGVSYTF. The CDR3 region has the DNA TGTGCCAGCAGTCAGTCGGGACAGGGAGTTAGCTACACCTTC.

The rearrangement links TRBV27 to TRBJ1-1, with 9 bases lining up with TRBD1. CDR3 length: 14 residues. The V and J ends lost 6 bases and 1 base, in that order; junction bases with no gene match: 3. Germline CDR1 and CDR2: MNHEY and SMNVEV (reference sequence). CDR3 region: CASSLGQGNTEAFF. The CDR3 coding sequence is TGTGCCAGCAGCCTGGGACAGGGGAACACTGAAGCTTTCTTT.

CDR3: CASSRPWTSGGYEQYF. The CDR3 coding sequence is TGTGCCAGCAGCCGCCCCTGGACTAGCGGGGGATACGAGCAGTACTTC. The J gene is TRBJ2-7, the V gene TRBV14; 13 nucleotides align to TRBD2. Germline loops: CDR1 SGHDN, CDR2 FVKESK. This CDR3 contains 16 residues. V was clipped by 4 bases and J by 4 bases; unmatched bases: 7.

This clone came up a few times. The genes are TRBV7-2 and TRBJ2-1; D perhaps matches TRBD2 (6 bases). Germline CDR1 reads SGHTA; CDR2 reads FQGNSA. V gave up 6 bases and J gave up 4 bases, with 16 bases separating them. The CDR3 runs 15 residues. CDR3 sequence reads: CASRRRRDWYNEQFF. The CDR3 DNA follows: TGTGCCAGCAGAAGGAGGCGGGACTGGTACAATGAGCAGTTCTTC.

The chain joins TRBV9 to TRBJ2-2, with D hard to call. The CDR3 extends over 15 amino acids. Trimming removed 2 bases from V and 4 bases from J, with 12 bases in between. From germline, CDR1 is SGDLS and CDR2 YYNGEE. CDR3 amino acids: CASSVAVVSTGELFF. CDR3 DNA: TGTGCCAGCAGCGTTGCGGTAGTAAGCACCGGGGAGCTGTTTTTT.

The CDR3 nucleotides read TGTGCCAGCACCCGGAACACTGAAGCTTTCTTT. It encodes CASTRNTEAFF. The chain joins TRBV6-1 to TRBJ1-1; D not certain. The CDR3 spans 11 residues. Germline V gene sequence: CDR1 MNHNS, CDR2 SASEGT. Trimming took off 7 bases at V and 1 base at J, with 4 bases between the two ends.

V usage is TRBV6-5 and J usage is TRBJ2-7; D unclear. Germline assignment: CDR1 MNHEY and CDR2 SVGAGI. The CDR3 sequence is 15 residues long. Deletions cut 2 bases from V and 1 base from J, with 12 bases between. CDR3 protein: CASSYSPSGSYEQYF. CDR3 sequence (DNA): TGTGCCAGCAGTTACAGTCCGTCCGGGTCCTACGAGCAGTACTTC.

The count of this clone is one. The chain is built from TRBV7-9 and TRBJ1-1; perhaps TRBD1 as D (6 bases). V was shortened by 4 bases and J by 4 bases, with 13 bases between the two germline ends. Germline CDR1 and CDR2: SEHNR and FQNEAQ (reference sequence). There are 14 residues in the CDR3. This chain's CDR3 is CASSSPGVSTEAFF. The CDR3 DNA reads as TGTGCCAGCAGCTCCCCAGGGGTGAGCACTGAAGCTTTCTTT. The whole variable domain, filled in from reference TRBV7-9 and TRBJ1-1, reads DTGVSQNPRHKITKRGQNVTFRCDPISEHNRLYWYRQTLGQGPEFLTYFQNEAQLEKSRLLSDRFSAERPKGSFSTLEIQRTEQGDSAMYLCASSSPGVSTEAFFGQGTRLTVV.

About this clone itself: One end of the junction fails to match germline, which may point to a read error. The rearrangement uses TRBV6-5 and TRBJ2-7; D possibly corresponds to TRBD2 (5 bases). The germline CDR1 and CDR2 sequences are MNHEY and SVGAGI. There are 12 residues in the CDR3. The CDR3 sequence is CASRAEADKESF. DNA for the CDR3: TGTGCCAGCCGGGCGGAGGCCGATAAAGAATCCTTC.

V and J are TRBV28 and TRBJ1-1; D not resolved. With 2 bases removed from V and 5 bases from J, the gap between germline ends came to 6 bases. The germline V gene has CDR1 MDHEN and CDR2 SYDVKM. This CDR3 has 12 residues. The CDR3 DNA follows: TGTGCCAGCAGTTTAGTACAGACTGAAGCTTTCTTT. It yields the protein CASSLVQTEAFF.

The V call is TRBV7-3, the J call TRBJ1-2, with D perhaps TRBD1 (5 bases). V lost 5 bases, J lost 7 bases, and 17 bases lay in between. The CDR3 covers 14 residues. The germline CDR1 and CDR2 sequences are SGHTA and FQGTGA. In DNA form, the CDR3 reads TGTGCCAGCAGCGCCGGGGGGACGAAAACTGGCTACACCTTC. This encodes CASSAGGTKTGYTF.

The rearrangement joins TRBV11-2 to TRBJ2-1; tentatively, D is TRBD1 (6 bases). This CDR3 contains 15 residues. Trimming pared 1 base from V and 5 bases from J, leaving 12 bases between. The germline V gene encodes CDR1 SGHAT and CDR2 FQNNGV. The CDR3 nucleotides are TGTGCCAGCAGCTTAGGGAAGGACAGTGACAATGAGCAGTTCTTC. Protein product: CASSLGKDSDNEQFF.

The count of this clone is one. The rearrangement links TRBV6-1 to TRBJ1-1; TRBD1 is a possible D gene (6 bases). CDR3 size: 14 residues. The germline gives CDR1 MNHNS, CDR2 SASEGT. V was trimmed by 10 bases and J by 1 base, leaving 16 bases between them. CDR3 loop: CATKAGQPNTEAFF. CDR3 nucleotide sequence: TGTGCCACCAAAGCCGGACAGCCGAACACTGAAGCTTTCTTT.